This TCR beta chain was obtained from a study of T-cell memory formation after mild COVID-19. Study observations and caveats: Second-wave clones peaking on day 37 lacked confirmed SARS-CoV-2 specificity. Day 15 to 85 contracting clones showed balanced CD4/CD8; day 15 to 37 expanders favored CD4+.

Germline V gives CDR1 ENHRY, CDR2 SYGVKD. Trimming took 9 bases from V and 3 from J; bases not matched to a gene: 5. The CDR3 runs to 12 residues. This clonotype was recorded a few times. Its antigen is still unknown. cDNA libraries for TCR alpha and TCR beta, carrying sample barcodes and UMIs, came from 5'RACE with constant-segment primers. TCRdb ran MiXCR on the 5' RACE reads and lists one entry per CDR3 protein. The sample has some 130,000 distinct CDR3 sequences, under 30% seen once; the top ten hold approximately 24%. The sequenced material came from PBMCs or a T cell subset sorted from them (not recorded which). The clonotype was recovered from an adult woman who had mild COVID-19 (a few samples of this study predate the infection). Cell type and time point are not known. The chain joins TRBV10-3 to TRBJ2-7; the match to TRBD1 covers 7 bases. The CDR3 region is CAIRDSYYEQYF. The CDR3 nucleotides read TGTGCCATAAGGGACAGCTACTACGAGCAGTACTTC.